A selection of T cell receptor beta chains follows, all from one sample in a study of blood T cell repertoires in COVID-19. Method: immunoSEQ multiplex PCR; TCRdb's copy keeps in-frame clones and lacks some. The table includes 100,000 or so clones, 65% to 90% detected once. The sample comprised peripheral blood. The receptor set was obtained from a man in his fifties with acute or convalescent COVID-19. CDR3s include the opening cysteine and the closing phenylalanine or tryptophan. The D gene is left open where the match is weak. Rows give clone size only sometimes, using once, few, many, or a class for an expanded clone.

CDR3aa: CASSWGPTGSYEQYF
CDR3nt: TGTGCCAGCAGCTGGGGTCCGACAGGATCCTACGAGCAGTACTTC
v_gene: TRBV5-5
abundance: -
d_gene: -
j_gene: TRBJ2-7

CDR3aa: CASREQGYTGELFF
CDR3nt: TGTGCCAGCCGGGAACAGGGTTATACCGGGGAGCTGTTTTTT
v_gene: TRBV7-3
abundance: -
d_gene: -
j_gene: TRBJ2-2

CDR3aa: CASSERLAGGNEQFF
CDR3nt: TGTGCCAGCAGCGAAAGACTAGCGGGGGGTAATGAGCAGTTCTTC
v_gene: TRBV21-1
abundance: -
d_gene: -
j_gene: TRBJ2-1

CDR3aa: CASSMEGNNQETQYF
CDR3nt: TGTGCCAGTAGTATGGAGGGGAATAACCAAGAGACCCAGTACTTC
v_gene: TRBV19
abundance: once
d_gene: -
j_gene: TRBJ2-5

CDR3aa: CASSLERRDIKANVLTF
CDR3nt: TGTGCCAGCAGCTTAGAGCGCCGGGACATTAAGGCCAACGTCCTGACTTTC
v_gene: TRBV7-9
abundance: -
d_gene: -
j_gene: TRBJ2-6

CDR3aa: CASYLGSEETQYF
CDR3nt: TGTGCCAGCTATCTAGGTTCTGAAGAGACCCAGTACTTC
v_gene: TRBV18
abundance: few
d_gene: -
j_gene: TRBJ2-5

CDR3aa: CASSESSSYNEQFF
CDR3nt: TGCGCCAGCAGTGAGTCTAGCTCCTACAATGAGCAGTTCTTC
v_gene: TRBV10-1
abundance: -
d_gene: -
j_gene: TRBJ2-1

CDR3aa: CASSLDDSLEQYF
CDR3nt: TGTGCTAGCAGCTTAGACGACAGTCTTGAGCAGTACTTC
v_gene: TRBV7-7
abundance: -
d_gene: -
j_gene: TRBJ2-7

CDR3aa: CASSQLQGSGYTF
CDR3nt: TGTGCCAGCAGCCAGTTGCAGGGAAGCGGCTACACCTTC
v_gene: TRBV11-1
abundance: many
d_gene: -
j_gene: TRBJ1-2

CDR3aa: CASSVGPSGLNNEQFF
CDR3nt: TGTGCCAGCAGCGTAGGCCCTAGCGGTCTTAACAATGAGCAGTTCTTC
v_gene: TRBV9
abundance: -
d_gene: TRBD2
j_gene: TRBJ2-1

CDR3aa: CATSESDRGPQYF
CDR3nt: TGTGCCACCAGTGAATCGGACAGGGGGCCGCAGTACTTC
v_gene: TRBV24-1
abundance: -
d_gene: TRBD1
j_gene: TRBJ2-7

CDR3aa: CASSLRYEAFF
CDR3nt: TGTGCCAGCAGTTTGAGGTACGAAGCTTTCTTT
v_gene: TRBV28
abundance: -
d_gene: -
j_gene: TRBJ1-1

CDR3aa: CAWSLAGNTEAFF
CDR3nt: TGTGCCTGGAGCCTCGCGGGGAACACTGAAGCTTTCTTT
v_gene: TRBV30
abundance: -
d_gene: -
j_gene: TRBJ1-1

CDR3aa: CASSSGLAASYNEQFF
CDR3nt: TGTGCCAGCAGCTCCGGCCTAGCGGCCTCCTACAATGAGCAGTTCTTC
v_gene: TRBV7-8
abundance: -
d_gene: TRBD2
j_gene: TRBJ2-1

CDR3aa: CASSLRSGTGETQYF
CDR3nt: TGTGCCAGCAGCTTACGAAGCGGGACAGGGGAGACCCAGTACTTC
v_gene: TRBV7-9
abundance: -
d_gene: TRBD1
j_gene: TRBJ2-5

CDR3aa: CASSHKEGGSPLHF
CDR3nt: TGTGCCAGCAGCCACAAAGAGGGAGGTTCACCCCTCCACTTT
v_gene: TRBV3-1/TRBV3-2
abundance: once
d_gene: -
j_gene: TRBJ1-6

CDR3aa: CASSTDRENDYGYTF
CDR3nt: TGTGCCAGCAGTACCGACAGGGAAAACGACTATGGCTACACCTTC
v_gene: TRBV5-6
abundance: -
d_gene: TRBD1
j_gene: TRBJ1-2

CDR3aa: CASSYQTGLVLNTEAFF
CDR3nt: TGTGCCAGCAGTTACCAGACAGGGCTGGTATTGAACACTGAAGCTTTCTTT
v_gene: TRBV2
abundance: -
d_gene: TRBD1
j_gene: TRBJ1-1

CDR3aa: CASNKQGGNEQYF
CDR3nt: TGTGCCAGCAACAAACAGGGGGGCAACGAGCAGTACTTC
v_gene: TRBV2
abundance: -
d_gene: TRBD1
j_gene: TRBJ2-7

CDR3aa: CASSSTGQGAEGYTF
CDR3nt: TGTGCCAGCAGCTCAACGGGACAGGGGGCTGAAGGCTACACCTTC
v_gene: TRBV11-3
abundance: few
d_gene: TRBD1
j_gene: TRBJ1-2

CDR3aa: CASSIGIVNGYTF
CDR3nt: TGTGCCAGTAGTATCGGGATCGTCAATGGCTACACCTTC
v_gene: TRBV19
abundance: -
d_gene: -
j_gene: TRBJ1-2

CDR3aa: CASSFDRVPTGELFF
CDR3nt: TGTGCCAGCAGTTTCGACCGGGTTCCCACCGGGGAGCTGTTTTTT
v_gene: TRBV6-5
abundance: -
d_gene: -
j_gene: TRBJ2-2

CDR3aa: CASRLTGQGRYEQYF
CDR3nt: TGTGCCAGCAGGCTTACCGGACAGGGCCGCTACGAGCAGTACTTC
v_gene: TRBV11-3
abundance: -
d_gene: TRBD1
j_gene: TRBJ2-7

CDR3aa: CASSSQGFTGELFF
CDR3nt: TGTGCCAGCAGCTCCCAGGGGTTCACCGGGGAGCTGTTTTTT
v_gene: TRBV9
abundance: -
d_gene: -
j_gene: TRBJ2-2

CDR3aa: CASSQGTATGTTTYEQYF
CDR3nt: TGCGCCAGCAGCCAAGGTACAGCGACAGGGACAACCACCTACGAGCAGTACTTC
v_gene: TRBV4-1
abundance: few
d_gene: TRBD1
j_gene: TRBJ2-7

CDR3aa: CASSFGLAGINEQYF
CDR3nt: TGTGCCAGCAGCTTCGGGCTAGCGGGAATCAACGAGCAGTACTTC
v_gene: TRBV5-6
abundance: few
d_gene: TRBD2
j_gene: TRBJ2-7

CDR3aa: CATSRGNTGTTSGRTSTDTQYF
CDR3nt: TGTGCCACCAGCAGAGGTAATACAGGTACAACTAGCGGGAGGACTAGCACAGATACGCAGTATTTT
v_gene: TRBV15
abundance: -
d_gene: TRBD2
j_gene: TRBJ2-3

CDR3aa: CASSTEGLAGVRTGELFF
CDR3nt: TGTGCCAGTAGTACTGAGGGACTAGCGGGGGTCAGAACCGGGGAGCTGTTTTTT
v_gene: TRBV19
abundance: -
d_gene: TRBD2
j_gene: TRBJ2-2

CDR3aa: CATSDHSRGRTQYF
CDR3nt: TGTGCCACCAGTGACCATTCACGCGGTCGGACCCAGTACTTC
v_gene: TRBV24-1
abundance: -
d_gene: -
j_gene: TRBJ2-5

CDR3aa: CASSEQGQEEKLFF
CDR3nt: TGTGCCAGCAGTGAACAGGGACAGGAGGAAAAACTGTTTTTT
v_gene: TRBV2
abundance: -
d_gene: TRBD1
j_gene: TRBJ1-4

CDR3aa: CASSPGLVSYEQYF
CDR3nt: TGTGCCAGCTCACCGGGACTGGTTTCCTACGAGCAGTACTTC
v_gene: TRBV18
abundance: -
d_gene: -
j_gene: TRBJ2-7

CDR3aa: CASSPGGPVPSETQYF
CDR3nt: TGTGCCAGCTCACCCGGGGGGCCCGTCCCGTCAGAGACCCAGTACTTC
v_gene: TRBV18
abundance: -
d_gene: -
j_gene: TRBJ2-5

CDR3aa: CASSGSFSGGAIDTQYF
CDR3nt: TGCGCCAGCAGTGGCTCCTTTAGCGGGGGGGCGATAGATACGCAGTATTTT
v_gene: TRBV10-2
abundance: -
d_gene: TRBD2
j_gene: TRBJ2-3

CDR3aa: CASKDLAVREQYF
CDR3nt: TGTGCCAGCAAAGACTTAGCGGTTCGCGAGCAGTACTTC
v_gene: TRBV12-3/TRBV12-4
abundance: -
d_gene: -
j_gene: TRBJ2-7

CDR3aa: CASTKTGGAYNEQFF
CDR3nt: TGTGCCAGCACCAAGACAGGGGGGGCCTACAATGAGCAGTTCTTC
v_gene: TRBV3-1/TRBV3-2
abundance: -
d_gene: TRBD1
j_gene: TRBJ2-1

CDR3aa: CASSRTGSSYEQYF
CDR3nt: TGTGCCAGCAGCAGGACAGGGAGCTCCTACGAGCAGTACTTC
v_gene: TRBV6-6
abundance: -
d_gene: TRBD1
j_gene: TRBJ2-7

CDR3aa: CAISEAGQGLGHF
CDR3nt: TGTGCCATCAGTGAGGCCGGACAGGGCTTAGGGCATTTT
v_gene: TRBV10-3
abundance: -
d_gene: TRBD1
j_gene: TRBJ1-5

CDR3aa: CASSSPGHSRGTDSPLHF
CDR3nt: TGTGCCAGCAGCTCCCCCGGACATTCTAGGGGGACGGATTCACCCCTCCACTTT
v_gene: TRBV5-6
abundance: -
d_gene: -
j_gene: TRBJ1-6

CDR3aa: CASSLGGQWSSYNEQFF
CDR3nt: TGTGCCAGCAGCTTGGGGGGACAGTGGAGCTCCTACAATGAGCAGTTCTTC
v_gene: TRBV5-5
abundance: -
d_gene: TRBD1
j_gene: TRBJ2-1

CDR3aa: CASNPASGGYNEQFF
CDR3nt: TGCGCCTCTAATCCGGCTAGCGGGGGCTACAATGAGCAGTTCTTC
v_gene: TRBV5-1
abundance: -
d_gene: TRBD2
j_gene: TRBJ2-1

CDR3aa: CAIRGDRGIHQPQHF
CDR3nt: TGTGCCATCAGGGGGGACAGGGGGATCCATCAGCCCCAGCATTTT
v_gene: TRBV10-3
abundance: once
d_gene: TRBD1
j_gene: TRBJ1-5

CDR3aa: CSASSGRTSGPAYEQYF
CDR3nt: TGCAGTGCTAGTTCGGGTCGGACTAGCGGGCCTGCCTACGAGCAGTACTTC
v_gene: TRBV20-1
abundance: -
d_gene: TRBD2
j_gene: TRBJ2-7

CDR3aa: CASSQDLDRAVGGTQYF
CDR3nt: TGTGCCAGCAGCCAAGATCTGGACAGGGCTGTCGGGGGGACCCAGTACTTC
v_gene: TRBV3-1/TRBV3-2
abundance: -
d_gene: TRBD1
j_gene: TRBJ2-5

CDR3aa: CASSLRLTDTQYF
CDR3nt: TGTGCCAGCAGCTTAAGGCTGACAGATACGCAGTATTTT
v_gene: TRBV7-3
abundance: -
d_gene: -
j_gene: TRBJ2-3

CDR3aa: CASSYPWTSGGTYTDTQYF
CDR3nt: TGTGCCAGCAGTTACCCTTGGACTAGCGGGGGGACATACACAGATACGCAGTATTTT
v_gene: TRBV6-2/TRBV6-3
abundance: -
d_gene: TRBD2
j_gene: TRBJ2-3

CDR3aa: CASSIEPGIGSPLHF
CDR3nt: TGTGCCAGTAGTATAGAACCAGGGATCGGCTCACCCCTCCACTTT
v_gene: TRBV19
abundance: -
d_gene: -
j_gene: TRBJ1-6

CDR3aa: CASSLGVRTRSTDTQYF
CDR3nt: TGTGCCAGCAGCTTAGGGGTCCGGACAAGAAGCACAGATACGCAGTATTTT
v_gene: TRBV7-3
abundance: -
d_gene: -
j_gene: TRBJ2-3

CDR3aa: CASSSGGTGDEQYF
CDR3nt: TGTGCCAGCAGCTCGGGTGGGACAGGGGACGAGCAGTACTTC
v_gene: TRBV7-9
abundance: few
d_gene: TRBD1
j_gene: TRBJ2-7

CDR3aa: CAWSPPGAFSRDEQYF
CDR3nt: TGTGCCTGGAGTCCACCGGGAGCCTTCTCCAGGGACGAGCAGTACTTC
v_gene: TRBV30
abundance: -
d_gene: -
j_gene: TRBJ2-7

CDR3aa: CASSFAQSGSTDTQYF
CDR3nt: TGTGCCAGCAGCTTTGCCCAGTCAGGCAGCACAGATACGCAGTATTTT
v_gene: TRBV7-9
abundance: -
d_gene: -
j_gene: TRBJ2-3

CDR3aa: CASSLVRTEAFF
CDR3nt: TGTGCCAGCAGCCTAGTCCGCACTGAAGCTTTCTTT
v_gene: TRBV28
abundance: -
d_gene: -
j_gene: TRBJ1-1